Here is one T cell receptor beta chain with its context. Its target is unknown. CDR3 length equals 16 residues. Trimming took 5 bases from V and 1 from J; bases not matched to a gene: 5. From germline, CDR1 is SGHVS and CDR2 FNYEAQ. Treatment reported: 15 to 20 received Ad26.COV2.S at low or high dose, single or two shots; roughly five received placebo; per-sample allocation not given. Vaccine and placebo recipients were sampled on day 63 after the first injection. The administered vaccine (an Ad26 vector) expressed Wuhan-strain SARS-CoV-2 spike. The data originate from a study of Ad26.COV2.S vaccination and SARS-CoV-2 variants. Study outcomes and limitations: CD8+ and CD4+ T cells specific for spike reportedly responded with substantial breadth after vaccination.

Data came from immunoSEQ multiplex PCR; TCRdb stores just in-frame clones and leaves some out. The table lists hundreds of thousands of clones, more than 75% of them singletons. This TCR came from a person aged 18-65 years who received the Ad26.COV2.S COVID-19 vaccine or a placebo. The sample here was peripheral blood, taken in a trial of Ad26.COV2.S vaccine versus placebo. J is TRBJ2-5 and V is TRBV7-6, with 12 bases matching TRBD2. The CDR3 DNA follows: TGTGCCAGCAGCCCTGGACTAGCGGGAACCCAAGAGACCCAGTACTTC. Translating gives CASSPGLAGTQETQYF.